Listed below are T cell receptor beta chains from one sample, sequenced in a study of neurological immune-mediated disorders. A single record per CDR3 protein comes from TCRdb applying MiXCR to the 5' RACE reads. Of roughly 100,000 distinct CDR3 sequences in the sample, 3.5% were seen once. The sample was PBMCs. These receptors all stem from a woman under 30 with multiple sclerosis. Each CDR3 is given with its conserved first and last residue. Each record gives: D gene, clone size, V gene, J gene, CDR3 protein, CDR3 DNA. The D gene is left open where the match is weak. Only part of the rows carry a size: once, few, many, or a class if the clone is expanded.

D: .
size: .
V: TRBV10-3
J: TRBJ2-7
CDR3: CAISSGQYEQYF
DNA: TGTGCCATCAGTTCCGGACAGTACGAGCAGTACTTC

D: TRBD2
size: many
V: TRBV7-6
J: TRBJ2-7
CDR3: CASSTGTSGRGNEQYF
DNA: TGTGCCAGCAGCACCGGGACTAGCGGGAGAGGGAACGAGCAGTACTTC

D: .
size: .
V: TRBV15
J: TRBJ1-1
CDR3: CATSRDGGTEAFF
DNA: TGTGCCACCAGCAGAGACGGGGGGACTGAAGCTTTCTTT

D: TRBD2
size: many
V: TRBV7-2
J: TRBJ2-7
CDR3: CASSLERERYEQYF
DNA: TGTGCCAGCAGCTTAGAGCGGGAGCGGTACGAGCAGTACTTC

D: TRBD1
size: many
V: TRBV12-3/TRBV12-4
J: TRBJ1-1
CDR3: CASSSGTGYSEAFF
DNA: TGTGCCAGCAGTTCCGGGACAGGGTATTCTGAAGCTTTCTTT

D: TRBD1
size: many
V: TRBV29-1
J: TRBJ1-5
CDR3: CSVEQGEGQPQHF
DNA: TGCAGCGTTGAACAGGGGGAAGGTCAGCCCCAGCATTTT

D: TRBD2
size: many
V: TRBV20-1
J: TRBJ2-3
CDR3: CSAISASGADTQYF
DNA: TGCAGTGCTATCTCGGCTAGCGGGGCAGATACGCAGTATTTT

D: .
size: many
V: TRBV20-1
J: TRBJ2-3
CDR3: CSASPGGTDTQYF
DNA: TGCAGTGCTAGCCCCGGCGGGACAGATACGCAGTATTTT

D: .
size: many
V: TRBV7-8
J: TRBJ2-1
CDR3: CASSLEVVEQFF
DNA: TGTGCCAGCAGCTTAGAAGTCGTTGAGCAGTTCTTC

D: .
size: many
V: TRBV7-6
J: TRBJ2-1
CDR3: CASSSSLHEQFF
DNA: TGTGCCAGCAGCTCGTCGCTCCATGAGCAGTTCTTC

D: .
size: many
V: TRBV3-1
J: TRBJ1-1
CDR3: CASSPRAGKGLTEAFF
DNA: TGTGCCAGCAGCCCTCGGGCAGGGAAGGGGCTCACTGAAGCTTTCTTT

D: .
size: many
V: TRBV21-1
J: TRBJ2-7
CDR3: CASSKQCYEQYF
DNA: TGTGCCAGCAGCAAGCAGTGTTACGAGCAGTACTTC

D: .
size: many
V: TRBV7-9
J: TRBJ1-6
CDR3: CASSPGGVANNSPLHF
DNA: TGTGCCAGCAGCCCCGGGGGGGTTGCCAATAATTCACCCCTCCACTTT

D: TRBD1
size: many
V: TRBV6-2/TRBV6-3
J: TRBJ2-7
CDR3: CASSQEGQERAYEQYF
DNA: TGTGCCAGCAGTCAGGAAGGACAGGAAAGAGCCTACGAGCAGTACTTC

D: TRBD2
size: many
V: TRBV20-1
J: TRBJ2-1
CDR3: CSARDGTKYNEQFF
DNA: TGCAGTGCTAGAGATGGGACTAAGTACAATGAGCAGTTCTTC

D: TRBD1
size: many
V: TRBV12-3/TRBV12-4
J: TRBJ2-3
CDR3: CASSGQAPGTDTQYF
DNA: TGTGCCAGCAGTGGACAGGCTCCTGGGACAGATACGCAGTATTTT

D: .
size: many
V: TRBV20-1
J: TRBJ1-1
CDR3: CSANQGLNPEAFF
DNA: TGCAGTGCTAATCAGGGGTTGAATCCTGAAGCTTTCTTT

D: .
size: many
V: TRBV27
J: TRBJ2-7
CDR3: CASSLSLGHSYEQYF
DNA: TGTGCCAGCAGTTTATCCCTGGGGCACTCCTACGAGCAGTACTTC

D: .
size: many
V: TRBV19
J: TRBJ1-5
CDR3: CAGAVANSNQPQHF
DNA: TGTGCCGGGGCAGTTGCAAATAGCAATCAGCCCCAGCATTTT

D: .
size: many
V: TRBV20-1
J: TRBJ2-1
CDR3: CSASNLVYNEQFF
DNA: TGCAGTGCGTCAAACCTAGTTTACAATGAGCAGTTCTTC

D: TRBD1
size: many
V: TRBV5-1
J: TRBJ1-1
CDR3: CASTSGQGSTEAFF
DNA: TGCGCCAGCACCTCCGGACAGGGTTCGACTGAAGCTTTCTTT

D: TRBD1
size: .
V: TRBV2
J: TRBJ1-5
CDR3: CASRGQGMNQPQHF
DNA: TGTGCCAGTAGGGGACAGGGGATGAATCAGCCCCAGCATTTT

D: .
size: many
V: TRBV3-2
J: TRBJ2-1
CDR3: CASSLGVHNEQFF
DNA: TGTGCCAGCAGCCTTGGAGTTCATAATGAGCAGTTCTTC

D: .
size: many
V: TRBV14
J: TRBJ1-1
CDR3: CASSQVQGRGAFF
DNA: TGTGCCAGCAGCCAAGTCCAGGGGCGGGGAGCTTTCTTT

D: TRBD2
size: many
V: TRBV12-3/TRBV12-4
J: TRBJ2-1
CDR3: CASTTGGGLNEQFF
DNA: TGTGCCAGCACCACCGGGGGGGGTCTCAATGAGCAGTTCTTC

D: TRBD2
size: many
V: TRBV20-1
J: TRBJ2-3
CDR3: CSASLAAGGYTQYF
DNA: TGCAGTGCTAGTCTAGCGGCGGGAGGGTATACGCAGTATTTT

D: .
size: many
V: TRBV3-1
J: TRBJ2-1
CDR3: CASSQDRRGSGNEQFF
DNA: TGTGCCAGCAGCCAAGATCGGAGAGGGAGCGGGAATGAGCAGTTCTTC

D: TRBD2
size: many
V: TRBV6-5
J: TRBJ2-1
CDR3: CASSFGLAYNEQFF
DNA: TGTGCCAGCAGTTTCGGACTAGCCTACAATGAGCAGTTCTTC

D: TRBD2
size: many
V: TRBV24-1
J: TRBJ2-1
CDR3: CATSDANVGTSGRKNEQFF
DNA: TGTGCCACCAGTGATGCTAACGTCGGGACTAGCGGGAGGAAGAATGAGCAGTTCTTC

D: TRBD1
size: many
V: TRBV12-3/TRBV12-4
J: TRBJ2-7
CDR3: CASSPTGDEQYF
DNA: TGTGCCAGCAGCCCTACAGGGGACGAGCAGTACTTC

D: .
size: many
V: TRBV4-1
J: TRBJ1-5
CDR3: CASSRDLNQPQHF
DNA: TGCGCCAGCAGCCGAGACCTGAATCAGCCCCAGCATTTT

D: .
size: many
V: TRBV7-8
J: TRBJ2-2
CDR3: CASSLVRTFSFGELFF
DNA: TGTGCCAGCAGCTTAGTGAGGACATTTTCCTTCGGGGAGCTGTTTTTT

D: .
size: .
V: TRBV18
J: TRBJ1-2
CDR3: CASSPEGTSKDYGYTF
DNA: TGTGCCAGCTCACCAGAGGGGACATCTAAGGACTATGGCTACACCTTC

D: .
size: many
V: TRBV5-6
J: TRBJ1-2
CDR3: CASSLYHENYGYTF
DNA: TGTGCCAGCAGCTTGTATCACGAAAACTATGGCTACACCTTC